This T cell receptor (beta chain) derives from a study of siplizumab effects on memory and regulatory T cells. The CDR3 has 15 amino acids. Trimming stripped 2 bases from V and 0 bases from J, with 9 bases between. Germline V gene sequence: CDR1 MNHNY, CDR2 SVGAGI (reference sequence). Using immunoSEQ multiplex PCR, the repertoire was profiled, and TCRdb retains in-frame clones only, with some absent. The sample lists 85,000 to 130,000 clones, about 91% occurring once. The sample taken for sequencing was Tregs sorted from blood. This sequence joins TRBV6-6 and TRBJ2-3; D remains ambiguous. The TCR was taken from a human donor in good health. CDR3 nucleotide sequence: TGTGCCAGCAGTTACGAGGTGGGAAGCACAGATACGCAGTATTTT. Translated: CASSYEVGSTDTQYF.